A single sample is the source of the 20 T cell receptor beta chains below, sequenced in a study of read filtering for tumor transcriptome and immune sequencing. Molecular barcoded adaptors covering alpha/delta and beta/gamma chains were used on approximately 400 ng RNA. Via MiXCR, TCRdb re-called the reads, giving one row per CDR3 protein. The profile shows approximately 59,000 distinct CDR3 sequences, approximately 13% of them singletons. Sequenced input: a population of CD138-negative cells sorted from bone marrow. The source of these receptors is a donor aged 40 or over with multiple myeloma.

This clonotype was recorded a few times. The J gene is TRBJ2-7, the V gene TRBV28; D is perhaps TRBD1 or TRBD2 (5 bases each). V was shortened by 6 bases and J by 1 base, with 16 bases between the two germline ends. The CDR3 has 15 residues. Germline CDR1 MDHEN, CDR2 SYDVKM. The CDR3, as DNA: TGTGCCAGCAGATTGCCTCCAGAGGGGTCCTACGAGCAGTACTTC. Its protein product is CASRLPPEGSYEQYF.

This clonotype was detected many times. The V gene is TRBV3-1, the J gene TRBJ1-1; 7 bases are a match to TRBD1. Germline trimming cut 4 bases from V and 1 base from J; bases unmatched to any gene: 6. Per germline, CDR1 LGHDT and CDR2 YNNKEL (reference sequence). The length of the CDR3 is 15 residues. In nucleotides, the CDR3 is TGTGCCAGCAGCCCGGGGACAGTGAAGAACACTGAAGCTTTCTTT. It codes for CASSPGTVKNTEAFF. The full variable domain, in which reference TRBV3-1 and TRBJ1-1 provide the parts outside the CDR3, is DTAVSQTPKYLVTQMGNDKSIKCEQNLGHDTMYWYKQDSKKFLKIMFSYNNKELIINETVPNRFSPKSPDKAHLNLHINSLELGDSAVYFCASSPGTVKNTEAFFGQGTRLTVV.

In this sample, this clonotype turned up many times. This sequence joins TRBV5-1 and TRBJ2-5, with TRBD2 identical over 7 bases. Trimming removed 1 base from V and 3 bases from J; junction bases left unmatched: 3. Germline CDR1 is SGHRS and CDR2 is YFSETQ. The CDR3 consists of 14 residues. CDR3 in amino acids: CASSLWGGEETQYF. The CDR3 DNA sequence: TGCGCCAGCAGCTTGTGGGGAGGGGAAGAGACCCAGTACTTC.

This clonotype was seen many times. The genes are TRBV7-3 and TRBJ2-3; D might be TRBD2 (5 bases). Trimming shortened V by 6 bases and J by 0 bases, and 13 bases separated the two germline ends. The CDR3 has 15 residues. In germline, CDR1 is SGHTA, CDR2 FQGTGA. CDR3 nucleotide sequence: TGTGCCAGCAGTGCGGGCCACCTTAGCACAGATACGCAGTATTTT. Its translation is CASSAGHLSTDTQYF.

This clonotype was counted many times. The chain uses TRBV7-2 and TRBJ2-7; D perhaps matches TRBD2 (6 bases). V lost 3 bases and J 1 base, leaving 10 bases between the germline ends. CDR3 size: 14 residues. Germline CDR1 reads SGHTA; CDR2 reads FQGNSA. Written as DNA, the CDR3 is TGTGCCAGCAGCTTGGGGGACTTTTCCTACGAGCAGTACTTC. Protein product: CASSLGDFSYEQYF.

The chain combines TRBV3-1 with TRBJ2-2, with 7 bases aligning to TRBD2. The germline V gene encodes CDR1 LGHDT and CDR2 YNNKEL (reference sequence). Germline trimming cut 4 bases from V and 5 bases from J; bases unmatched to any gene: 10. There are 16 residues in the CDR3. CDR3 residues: CASSPSTGGKTGELFF. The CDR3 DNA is TGTGCCAGCAGCCCCTCGACGGGGGGTAAAACCGGGGAGCTGTTTTTT.

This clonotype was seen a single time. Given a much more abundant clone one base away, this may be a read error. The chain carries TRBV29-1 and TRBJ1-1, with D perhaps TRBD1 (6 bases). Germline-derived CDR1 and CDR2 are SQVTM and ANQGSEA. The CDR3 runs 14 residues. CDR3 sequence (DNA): TGCAGCATTGAGGGGGGCAACCGGAACACTGAAGCTTTCTTT. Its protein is CSIEGGNRNTEAFF.

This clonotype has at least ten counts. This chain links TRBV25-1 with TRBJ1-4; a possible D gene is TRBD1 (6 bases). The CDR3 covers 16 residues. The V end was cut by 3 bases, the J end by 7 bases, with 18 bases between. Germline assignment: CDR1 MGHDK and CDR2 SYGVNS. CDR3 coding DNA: TGTGCCAGCAGTGAGCTTTGGGGGCCGAAAGGTGAAAAACTGTTTTTT. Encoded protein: CASSELWGPKGEKLFF.

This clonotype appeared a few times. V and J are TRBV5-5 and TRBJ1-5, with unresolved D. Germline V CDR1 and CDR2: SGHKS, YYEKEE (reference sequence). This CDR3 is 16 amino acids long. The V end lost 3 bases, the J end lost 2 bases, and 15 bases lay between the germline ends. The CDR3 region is CASSSNIESGNQPQHF. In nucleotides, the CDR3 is TGTGCCAGCAGCTCTAACATCGAATCAGGCAATCAGCCCCAGCATTTT.

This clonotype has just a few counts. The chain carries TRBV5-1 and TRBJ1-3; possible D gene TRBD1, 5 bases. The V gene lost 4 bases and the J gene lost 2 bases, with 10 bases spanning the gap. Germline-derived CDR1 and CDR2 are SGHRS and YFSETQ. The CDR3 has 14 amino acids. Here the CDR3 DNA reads TGCGCCAGCAGCCTAGGGACCCCTGGAAACACCATATATTTT. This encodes CASSLGTPGNTIYF.

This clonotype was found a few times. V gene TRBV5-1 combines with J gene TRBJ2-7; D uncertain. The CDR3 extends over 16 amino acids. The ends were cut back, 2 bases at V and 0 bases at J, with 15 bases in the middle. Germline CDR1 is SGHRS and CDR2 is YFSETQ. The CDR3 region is CASSFQNRPGSYEQYF. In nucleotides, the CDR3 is TGCGCCAGCAGCTTTCAAAACCGGCCCGGCTCCTACGAGCAGTACTTC.

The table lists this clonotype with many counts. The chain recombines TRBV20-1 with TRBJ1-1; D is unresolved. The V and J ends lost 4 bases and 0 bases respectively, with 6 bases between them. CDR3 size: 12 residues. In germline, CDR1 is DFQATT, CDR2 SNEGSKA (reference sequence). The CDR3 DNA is TGCAGTGCTAAAGGGTTGAACACTGAAGCTTTCTTT. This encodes CSAKGLNTEAFF.

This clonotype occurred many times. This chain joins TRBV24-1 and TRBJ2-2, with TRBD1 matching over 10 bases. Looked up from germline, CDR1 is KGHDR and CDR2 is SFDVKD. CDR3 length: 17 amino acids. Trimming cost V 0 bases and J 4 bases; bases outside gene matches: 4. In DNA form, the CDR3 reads TGTGCCACCAGTGATTTGCGGGGACAGGGGATCACCGGGGAGCTGTTTTTT. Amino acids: CATSDLRGQGITGELFF.

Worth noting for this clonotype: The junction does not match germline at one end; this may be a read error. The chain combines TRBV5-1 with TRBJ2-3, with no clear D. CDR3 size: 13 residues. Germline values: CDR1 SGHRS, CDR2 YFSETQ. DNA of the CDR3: TGCGCCAGCAGCTTGGAAGGCACAGATACGCGGTATTTT. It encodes CASSLEGTDTRYF.

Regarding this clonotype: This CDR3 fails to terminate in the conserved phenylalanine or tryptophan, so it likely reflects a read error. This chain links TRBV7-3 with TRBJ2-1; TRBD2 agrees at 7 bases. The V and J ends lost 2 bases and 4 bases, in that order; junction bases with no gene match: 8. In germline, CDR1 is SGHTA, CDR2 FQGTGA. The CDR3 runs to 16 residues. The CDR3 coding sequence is TGTGCCAGCAGCTTAGAACCGGGGAGGGGATACAATGAGCAGTTCTAC. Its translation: CASSLEPGRGYNEQFY.

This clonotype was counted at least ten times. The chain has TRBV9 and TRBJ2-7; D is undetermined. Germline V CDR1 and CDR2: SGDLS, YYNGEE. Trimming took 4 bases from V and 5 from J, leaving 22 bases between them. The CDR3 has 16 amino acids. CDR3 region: CASSPYLSGPGNEQYF. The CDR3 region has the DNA TGTGCCAGCAGCCCCTATCTATCCGGGCCCGGCAACGAGCAGTACTTC.

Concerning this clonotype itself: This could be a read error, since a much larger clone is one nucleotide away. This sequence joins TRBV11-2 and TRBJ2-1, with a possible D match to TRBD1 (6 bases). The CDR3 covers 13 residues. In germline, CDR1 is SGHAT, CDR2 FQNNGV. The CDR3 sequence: CAGSLDPGTKQFF. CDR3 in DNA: TGTGCCGGCAGCTTAGATCCCGGGACAAAGCAGTTCTTC.

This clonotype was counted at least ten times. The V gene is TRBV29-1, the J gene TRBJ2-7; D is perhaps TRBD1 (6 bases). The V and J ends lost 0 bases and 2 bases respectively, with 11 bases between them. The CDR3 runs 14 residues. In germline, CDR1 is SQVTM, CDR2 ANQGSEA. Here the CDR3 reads CSVEEVGAPYEQYF. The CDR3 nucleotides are TGCAGCGTTGAAGAGGTGGGGGCCCCCTACGAGCAGTACTTC.

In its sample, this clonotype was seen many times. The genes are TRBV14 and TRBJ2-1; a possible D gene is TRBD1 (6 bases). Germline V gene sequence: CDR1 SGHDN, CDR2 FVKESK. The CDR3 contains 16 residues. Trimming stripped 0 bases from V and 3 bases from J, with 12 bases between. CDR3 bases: TGTGCCAGCAGCCAAGAACTGGGGGCATACTACAATGAGCAGTTCTTC. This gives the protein CASSQELGAYYNEQFF.

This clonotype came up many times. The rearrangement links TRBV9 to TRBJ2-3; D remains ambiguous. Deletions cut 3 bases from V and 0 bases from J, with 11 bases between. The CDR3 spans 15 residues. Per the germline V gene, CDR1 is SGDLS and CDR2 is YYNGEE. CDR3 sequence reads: CASSARLVSTDTQYF. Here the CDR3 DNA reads TGTGCCAGCAGCGCCCGACTGGTTAGCACAGATACGCAGTATTTT.